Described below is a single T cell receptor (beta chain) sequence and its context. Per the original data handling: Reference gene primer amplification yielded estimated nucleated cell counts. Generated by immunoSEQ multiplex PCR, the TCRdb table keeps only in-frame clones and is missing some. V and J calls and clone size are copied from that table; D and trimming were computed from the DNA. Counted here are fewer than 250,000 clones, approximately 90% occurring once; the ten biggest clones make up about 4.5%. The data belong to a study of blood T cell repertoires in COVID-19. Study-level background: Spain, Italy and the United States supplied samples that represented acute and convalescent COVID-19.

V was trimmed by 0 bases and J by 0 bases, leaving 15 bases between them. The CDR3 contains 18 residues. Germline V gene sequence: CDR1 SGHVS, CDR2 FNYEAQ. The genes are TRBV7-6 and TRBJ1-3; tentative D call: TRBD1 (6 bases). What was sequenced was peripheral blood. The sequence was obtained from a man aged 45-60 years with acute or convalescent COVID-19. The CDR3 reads CASSLAPTGRNSGNTIYF. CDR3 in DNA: TGTGCCAGCAGCTTAGCCCCGACAGGCCGCAACTCTGGAAACACCATATATTTT.